The source of this T cell receptor (beta chain) is a study of T cell repertoires in cytomegalovirus infection. Germline lookup yields CDR1 SGHAT and CDR2 FQNNGV. The CDR3 sequence is 13 residues long. V gave up 5 bases and J gave up 3 bases, with 10 bases separating them. Study results and caveats: HLA-C-restricted CMV clonotypes gave the most frequent clonotype in two of eight donors.

Details on this clonotype: No antigen is known for it.

From the reads, TCRdb called clonotypes with MiXCR, one entry per CDR3 protein. Of 300,000 to 400,000 distinct CDR3 sequences listed, under 35% are singletons. The sequence was collected from a human donor in good health (CMV status not recorded). Some clones in this sample may be carry-over from other donors' samples. The V and J genes are TRBV11-2 and TRBJ1-2, with D maybe TRBD1 (5 bases). The sample here was cultured PBMCs, taken from culture after CMV antigen stimulation. CDR3 in amino acids: CASSRGAHYGYTF. The CDR3 region has the DNA TGTGCCAGCAGCCGCGGGGCTCACTATGGCTACACCTTC.